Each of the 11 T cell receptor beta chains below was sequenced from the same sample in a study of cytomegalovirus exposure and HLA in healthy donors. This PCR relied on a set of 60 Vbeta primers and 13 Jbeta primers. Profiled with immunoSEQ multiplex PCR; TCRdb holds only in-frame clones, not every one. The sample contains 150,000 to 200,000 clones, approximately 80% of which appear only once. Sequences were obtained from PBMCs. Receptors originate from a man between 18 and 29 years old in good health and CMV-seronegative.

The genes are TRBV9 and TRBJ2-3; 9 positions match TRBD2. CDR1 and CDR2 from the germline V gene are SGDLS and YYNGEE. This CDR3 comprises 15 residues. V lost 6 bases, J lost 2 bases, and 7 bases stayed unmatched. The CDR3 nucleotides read TGTGCCAGCACTGTAGCGGGAGCTGCCACAGATACGCAGTATTTT. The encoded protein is CASTVAGAATDTQYF. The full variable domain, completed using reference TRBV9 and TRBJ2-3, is DSGVTQTPKHLITATGQRVTLRCSPRSGDLSVYWYQQSLDQGLQFLIQYYNGEERAKGNILERFSAQQFPDLHSELNLSSLELGDSALYFCASTVAGAATDTQYFGPGTRLTVL.

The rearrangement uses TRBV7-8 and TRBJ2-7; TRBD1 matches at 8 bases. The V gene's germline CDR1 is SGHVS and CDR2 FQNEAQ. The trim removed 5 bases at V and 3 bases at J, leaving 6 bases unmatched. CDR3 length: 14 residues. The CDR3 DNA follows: TGTGCCAGCAGCCTTAGACAGGGGTACTACGAGCAGTACTTC. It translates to CASSLRQGYYEQYF.

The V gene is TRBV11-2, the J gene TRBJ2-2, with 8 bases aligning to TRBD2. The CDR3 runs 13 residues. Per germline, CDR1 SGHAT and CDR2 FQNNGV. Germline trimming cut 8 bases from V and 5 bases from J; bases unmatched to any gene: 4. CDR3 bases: TGTGCCAGCTGCGTAGCGGGAACCGGGGAGCTGTTTTTT. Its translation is CASCVAGTGELFF.

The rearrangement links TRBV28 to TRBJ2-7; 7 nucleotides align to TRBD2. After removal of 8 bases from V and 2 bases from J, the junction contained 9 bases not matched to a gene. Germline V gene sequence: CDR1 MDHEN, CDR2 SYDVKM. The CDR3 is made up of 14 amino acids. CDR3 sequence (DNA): TGTGCCAGCGGTCAGGGAGGGGTGGCCTACGAGCAGTACTTC. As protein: CASGQGGVAYEQYF.

The CDR3 sequence is CASSPLDRTTGELFF. The DNA for the CDR3 is TGTGCCAGTAGTCCACTCGACAGGACCACCGGGGAGCTGTTTTTT. V and J are TRBV19 and TRBJ2-2; tentative D call: TRBD1 (6 bases). The CDR3 runs 15 residues. Per germline, CDR1 LNHDA and CDR2 SQIVND (reference sequence). The V end lost 5 bases, the J end lost 4 bases, and 14 bases lay between the germline ends.

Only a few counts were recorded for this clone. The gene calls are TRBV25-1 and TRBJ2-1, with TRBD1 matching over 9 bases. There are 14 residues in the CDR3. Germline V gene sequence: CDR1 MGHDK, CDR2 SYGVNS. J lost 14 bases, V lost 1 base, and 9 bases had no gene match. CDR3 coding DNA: TGTGCCAGCAGTGAATTCGGAGACAGGGGGGGTGAGTTCTTC. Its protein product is CASSEFGDRGGEFF.

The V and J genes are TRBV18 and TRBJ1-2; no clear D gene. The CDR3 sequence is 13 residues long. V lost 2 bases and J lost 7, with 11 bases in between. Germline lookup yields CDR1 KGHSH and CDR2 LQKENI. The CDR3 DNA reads TGTGCCAGCTCACCAGCTTCGCCCGGTGGCTACACCTTC. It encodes CASSPASPGGYTF.

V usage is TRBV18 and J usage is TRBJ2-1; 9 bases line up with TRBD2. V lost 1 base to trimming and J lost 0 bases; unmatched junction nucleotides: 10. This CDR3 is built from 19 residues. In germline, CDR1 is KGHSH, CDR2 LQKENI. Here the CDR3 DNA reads TGTGCCAGCTCACCACGGCCTAGCGGGATAACCTCCTCCTACAATGAGCAGTTCTTC. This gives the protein CASSPRPSGITSSYNEQFF.

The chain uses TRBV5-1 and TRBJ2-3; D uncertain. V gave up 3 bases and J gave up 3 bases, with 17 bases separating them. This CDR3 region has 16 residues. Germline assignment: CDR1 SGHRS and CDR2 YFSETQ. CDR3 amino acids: CASSSGGVLLTDTQYF. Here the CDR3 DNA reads TGCGCCAGCAGCTCCGGTGGTGTTTTGCTTACAGATACGCAGTATTTT.

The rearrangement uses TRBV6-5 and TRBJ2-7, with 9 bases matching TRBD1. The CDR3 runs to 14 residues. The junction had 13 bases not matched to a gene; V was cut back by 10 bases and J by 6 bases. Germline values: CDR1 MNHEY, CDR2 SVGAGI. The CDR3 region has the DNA TGTGCCACAACCTCCGGGACAGGGTTTAGCGAGCAGTACTTC. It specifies CATTSGTGFSEQYF.

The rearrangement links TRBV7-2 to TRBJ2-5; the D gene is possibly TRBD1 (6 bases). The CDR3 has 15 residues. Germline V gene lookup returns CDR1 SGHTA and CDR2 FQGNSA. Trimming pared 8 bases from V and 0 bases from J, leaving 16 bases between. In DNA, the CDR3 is TGTGCCAGCGCTCAAGGACAGACCCACCAAGAGACCCAGTACTTC. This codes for CASAQGQTHQETQYF.